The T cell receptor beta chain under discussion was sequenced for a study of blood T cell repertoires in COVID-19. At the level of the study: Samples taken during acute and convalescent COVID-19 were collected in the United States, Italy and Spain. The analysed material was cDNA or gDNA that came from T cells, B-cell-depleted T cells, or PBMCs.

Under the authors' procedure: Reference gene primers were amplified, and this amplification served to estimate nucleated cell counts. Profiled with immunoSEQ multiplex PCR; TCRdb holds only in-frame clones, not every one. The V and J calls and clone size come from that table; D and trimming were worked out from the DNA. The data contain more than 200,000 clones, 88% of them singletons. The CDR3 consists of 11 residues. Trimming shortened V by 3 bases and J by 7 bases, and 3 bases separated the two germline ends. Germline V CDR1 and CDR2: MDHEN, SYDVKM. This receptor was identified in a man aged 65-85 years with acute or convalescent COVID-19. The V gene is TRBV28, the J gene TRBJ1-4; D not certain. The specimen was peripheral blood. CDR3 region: CASSFIEKLFF. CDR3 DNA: TGTGCCAGCAGTTTCATTGAAAAACTGTTTTTT.